This TCR beta chain was identified in a study of blood T cell repertoires in COVID-19. In the study overall: Samples taken during acute and convalescent COVID-19 were collected in the United States, Italy and Spain. PBMCs, B-cell-depleted T cells, or T cells provided the cDNA or gDNA that made up the material.

In the original processing: Nucleated cell number was recorded as an estimate derived from reference gene primer amplification. Data came from immunoSEQ multiplex PCR; TCRdb stores just in-frame clones and leaves some out. The DNA was the basis for D and trimming; V, J and clone size are from that table. The repertoire consists of some 290,000 clones, with around 90% occurring once and the leading ten covering roughly 1%. This CDR3 has 16 amino acids. V dropped 0 bases and J dropped 8; count of bases not matched to a gene: 7. CDR1 is MNHEY, CDR2 SMNVEV, per germline (reference sequence). The clonotype was recovered from a woman aged 40 to 50 with COVID-19, enrolled during active disease. The V and J genes are TRBV27 and TRBJ1-2, with TRBD1 identical over 12 bases. Sequencing was performed on peripheral blood. CDR3 coding DNA: TGTGCCAGCAGTTTATCGAGGGGACAGGGGGCGTGGGGCTACACCTTC. Translating gives CASSLSRGQGAWGYTF.